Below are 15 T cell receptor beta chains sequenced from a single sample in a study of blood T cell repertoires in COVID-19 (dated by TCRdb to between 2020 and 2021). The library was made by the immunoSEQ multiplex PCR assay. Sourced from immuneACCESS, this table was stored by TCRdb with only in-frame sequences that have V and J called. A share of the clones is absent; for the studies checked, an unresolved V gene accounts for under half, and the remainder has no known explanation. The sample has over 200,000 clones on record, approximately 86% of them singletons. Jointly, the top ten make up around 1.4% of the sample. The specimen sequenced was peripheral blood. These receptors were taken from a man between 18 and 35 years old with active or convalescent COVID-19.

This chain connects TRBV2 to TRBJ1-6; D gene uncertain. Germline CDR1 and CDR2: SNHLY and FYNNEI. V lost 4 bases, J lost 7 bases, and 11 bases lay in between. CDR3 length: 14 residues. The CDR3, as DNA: TGTGCCAGCAGTGGCCAGTGGAGAAATTCACCCCTCCACTTT. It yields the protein CASSGQWRNSPLHF.

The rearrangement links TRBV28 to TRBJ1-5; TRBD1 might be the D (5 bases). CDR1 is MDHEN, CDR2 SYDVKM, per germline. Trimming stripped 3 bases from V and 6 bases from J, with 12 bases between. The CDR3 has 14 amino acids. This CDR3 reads CASSFPREGQPQHF. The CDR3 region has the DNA TGTGCCAGCAGTTTCCCCAGGGAAGGTCAGCCCCAGCATTTT. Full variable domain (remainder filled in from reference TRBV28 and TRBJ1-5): DVKVTQSSRYLVKRTGEKVFLECVQDMDHENMFWYRQDPGLGLRLIYFSYDVKMKEKGDIPEGYSVSREKKERFSLILESASTNQTSMYLCASSFPREGQPQHFGDGTRLSIL.

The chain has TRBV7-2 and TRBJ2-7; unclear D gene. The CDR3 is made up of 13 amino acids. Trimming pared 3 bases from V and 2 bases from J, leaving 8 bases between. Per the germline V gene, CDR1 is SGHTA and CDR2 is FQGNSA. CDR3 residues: CASSFPRAYEQYF. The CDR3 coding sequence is TGTGCCAGCAGCTTCCCACGGGCCTACGAGCAGTACTTC.

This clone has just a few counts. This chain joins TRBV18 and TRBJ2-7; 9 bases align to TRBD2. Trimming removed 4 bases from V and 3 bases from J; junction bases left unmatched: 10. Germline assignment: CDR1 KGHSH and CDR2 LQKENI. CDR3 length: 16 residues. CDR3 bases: TGTGCCAGCTCACTGATAAGGGCGGGAGGGGTCTACGAGCAGTACTTC. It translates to CASSLIRAGGVYEQYF.

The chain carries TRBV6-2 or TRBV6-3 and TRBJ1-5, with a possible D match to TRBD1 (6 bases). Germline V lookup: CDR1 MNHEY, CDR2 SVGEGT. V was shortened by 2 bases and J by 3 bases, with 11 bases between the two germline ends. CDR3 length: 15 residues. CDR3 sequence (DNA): TGTGCCAGCAGTTACGCCGACAGGCCCAATCAGCCCCAGCATTTT. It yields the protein CASSYADRPNQPQHF.

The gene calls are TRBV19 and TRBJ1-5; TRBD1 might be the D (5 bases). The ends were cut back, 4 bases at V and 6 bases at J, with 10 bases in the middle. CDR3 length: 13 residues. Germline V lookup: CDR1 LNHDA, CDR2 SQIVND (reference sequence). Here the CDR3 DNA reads TGTGCCAGTAGTACCGACAGACTTCAGCCCCAGCATTTT. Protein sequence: CASSTDRLQPQHF.

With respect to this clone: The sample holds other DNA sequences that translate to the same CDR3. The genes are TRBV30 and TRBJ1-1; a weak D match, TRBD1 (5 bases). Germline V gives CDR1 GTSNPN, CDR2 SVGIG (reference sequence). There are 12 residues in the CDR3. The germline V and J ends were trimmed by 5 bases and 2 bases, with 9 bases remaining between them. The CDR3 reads CAWSRVNTEAFF. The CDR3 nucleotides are TGTGCCTGGTCCAGGGTAAACACTGAAGCTTTCTTT.

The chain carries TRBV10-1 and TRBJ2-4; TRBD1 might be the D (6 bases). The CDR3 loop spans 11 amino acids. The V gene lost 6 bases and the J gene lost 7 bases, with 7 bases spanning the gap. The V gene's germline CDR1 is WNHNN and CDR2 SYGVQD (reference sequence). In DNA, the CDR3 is TGCGCCAGCAGCACAGGGAACATTCAGTACTTC. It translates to CASSTGNIQYF.

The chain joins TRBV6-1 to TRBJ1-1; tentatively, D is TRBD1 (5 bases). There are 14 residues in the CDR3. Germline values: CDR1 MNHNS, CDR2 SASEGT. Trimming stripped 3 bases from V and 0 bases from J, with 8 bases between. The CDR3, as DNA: TGTGCCAGCAGTGACAGGGCCATGAACACTGAAGCTTTCTTT. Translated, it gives CASSDRAMNTEAFF.

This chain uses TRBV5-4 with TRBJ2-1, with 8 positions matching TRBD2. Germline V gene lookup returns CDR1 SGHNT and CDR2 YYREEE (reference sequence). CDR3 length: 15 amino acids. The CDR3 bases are TGTGGATTTTCCAGTGGCTGGAGCGGGAGTAGCGGGCAGTTCTTC. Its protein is CGFSSGWSGSSGQFF.

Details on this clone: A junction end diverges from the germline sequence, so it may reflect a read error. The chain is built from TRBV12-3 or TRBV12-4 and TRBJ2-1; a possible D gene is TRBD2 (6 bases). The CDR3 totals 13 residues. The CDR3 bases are TGCGCAAGCGGAGCGGCGATGGAGGGGGAGCAGTTCTTC. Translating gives CASGAAMEGEQFF.

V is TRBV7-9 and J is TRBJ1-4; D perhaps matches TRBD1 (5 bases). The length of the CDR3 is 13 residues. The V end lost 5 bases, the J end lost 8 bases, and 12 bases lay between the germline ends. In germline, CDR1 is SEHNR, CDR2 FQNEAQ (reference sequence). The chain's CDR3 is CASSRVGQEKLFF. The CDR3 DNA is TGTGCCAGCAGCCGGGTGGGGCAGGAAAAACTGTTTTTT.

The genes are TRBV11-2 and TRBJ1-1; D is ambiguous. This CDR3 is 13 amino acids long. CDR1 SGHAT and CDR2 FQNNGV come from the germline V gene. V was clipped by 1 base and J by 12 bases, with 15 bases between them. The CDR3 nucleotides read TGTGCCAGCAGCTTAGTAGGGAGGCCAAAAACTTTCTTT. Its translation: CASSLVGRPKTFF.

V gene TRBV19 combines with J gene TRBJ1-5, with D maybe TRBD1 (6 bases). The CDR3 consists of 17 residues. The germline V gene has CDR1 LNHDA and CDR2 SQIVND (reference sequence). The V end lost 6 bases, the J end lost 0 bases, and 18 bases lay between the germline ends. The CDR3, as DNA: TGTGCCAGTAGATTTATAAGTGGGGGCTATAGCAATCAGCCCCAGCATTTT. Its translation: CASRFISGGYSNQPQHF.

The CDR3 DNA reads as TGTGCCAGCAGCTCGACAGGGGTTAACACTGAAGCTTTCTTT. As protein: CASSSTGVNTEAFF. The chain has TRBV5-6 and TRBJ1-1; TRBD1 matches at 8 bases. This CDR3 comprises 14 residues. With 3 bases clipped from V and 2 bases from J, the junction kept 3 bases outside the gene matches. Germline V gives CDR1 SGHDT, CDR2 YYEEEE.